A selection of T cell receptor beta chains follows, all from one sample in a study of cytomegalovirus exposure and HLA in healthy donors. Only in-frame clones appear in the TCRdb table, and some are missing; sequencing was by immunoSEQ multiplex PCR. Among about 190,000 clones listed, around 83% were seen once. Source material: PBMCs. Receptors were obtained from a woman between 18 and 29 years old in good health and CMV-seronegative. Both conserved end residues are part of each CDR3. Fields, in order: V gene, J gene, D gene, CDR3 protein. D genes are given only for firm matches.

V: TRBV5-1; J: TRBJ2-1; D: NA; CDR3: CASSKEANFYNEQFF
V: TRBV14; J: TRBJ2-7; D: TRBD2; CDR3: CASSQVLAALSYEQYF
V: TRBV5-1; J: TRBJ2-5; D: TRBD2; CDR3: CASSLEVLAGEETQYF
V: TRBV15; J: TRBJ2-3; D: NA; CDR3: CATSSLDDTQYF
V: TRBV19; J: TRBJ2-5; D: TRBD1; CDR3: CASSIPRRDRAETQYF
V: TRBV7-3; J: TRBJ2-7; D: TRBD2; CDR3: CASSPLAGTSYEQYF
V: TRBV7-9; J: TRBJ1-6; D: TRBD1; CDR3: CASSLEGASYNSPLHF
V: TRBV7-2; J: TRBJ2-2; D: TRBD2; CDR3: CASSHSGTSGGSRELFF
V: TRBV11-2; J: TRBJ1-1; D: NA; CDR3: CASSLEPTSEEAFF
V: TRBV6-4; J: TRBJ2-7; D: TRBD2; CDR3: CASSEAGGVLSYEQYF
V: TRBV11-1; J: TRBJ2-5; D: NA; CDR3: CASSPGAGTGETQYF
V: TRBV15; J: TRBJ2-5; D: TRBD2; CDR3: CATSTGGASGETQYF
V: TRBV9; J: TRBJ2-3; D: TRBD2; CDR3: CASSATSGRVPDTQYF
V: TRBV7-2; J: TRBJ2-5; D: NA; CDR3: CASSWSSETQYF
V: TRBV6-4; J: TRBJ1-5; D: TRBD1; CDR3: CASSSRDRVRGNQPQHF
V: TRBV6-5; J: TRBJ2-5; D: NA; CDR3: CASSYGGGAETQYF
V: TRBV9; J: TRBJ2-7; D: NA; CDR3: CASSVGSTPVSYEQYF
V: TRBV10-1; J: TRBJ2-7; D: TRBD2; CDR3: CASGGTSGGNQQYF
V: TRBV27; J: TRBJ2-7; D: TRBD1; CDR3: CASGTGAYEQYF
V: TRBV28; J: TRBJ1-3; D: NA; CDR3: CASSLNRNSGNTIYF
V: TRBV28; J: TRBJ2-7; D: TRBD1; CDR3: CASSLRQGEQYF
V: TRBV12-5; J: TRBJ2-3; D: NA; CDR3: CASGSRVKAGTDTQYF
V: TRBV4-1; J: TRBJ2-1; D: NA; CDR3: CASSQDSDLAAIYNEQFF
V: TRBV19; J: TRBJ2-7; D: NA; CDR3: CASSMYTSYEQYF
V: TRBV18; J: TRBJ1-1; D: NA; CDR3: CASSYDRGMNTEAFF
V: TRBV7-6; J: TRBJ2-5; D: TRBD1; CDR3: CASTQGGQPLAETQYF
V: TRBV6-5; J: TRBJ2-7; D: TRBD2; CDR3: CASSYRSRGGYEQYF
V: TRBV2; J: TRBJ2-7; D: NA; CDR3: CASSATEGRFYEQYF
V: TRBV5-1; J: TRBJ2-3; D: TRBD2; CDR3: CASSSTSGSTDTQYF
V: TRBV14; J: TRBJ1-5; D: NA; CDR3: CASSQVPRDNSHPSNQPQHF
V: TRBV19; J: TRBJ2-7; D: NA; CDR3: CASSIWYLAAEEEQYF
V: TRBV5-1; J: TRBJ2-2; D: TRBD2; CDR3: CASSLSSGGLSNTGELFF
V: TRBV5-1; J: TRBJ1-2; D: NA; CDR3: CASRGLSVGGYTF
V: TRBV10-2; J: TRBJ2-7; D: NA; CDR3: CASSDSRGSYEQYF
V: TRBV6-1; J: TRBJ1-2; D: NA; CDR3: CAGNGGSQGYTF
V: TRBV5-1; J: TRBJ1-1; D: TRBD1; CDR3: CASSLGDRVEAFF
V: TRBV6-5; J: TRBJ2-2; D: NA; CDR3: CASSPDLSGELFF
V: TRBV28; J: TRBJ2-7; D: TRBD2; CDR3: CASSSPSGRDEQYF
V: TRBV11-2; J: TRBJ2-3; D: NA; CDR3: CASMRLEDTQYF
V: TRBV5-8; J: TRBJ1-6; D: TRBD1; CDR3: CASSLGTGGVAPLHF
V: TRBV6-1; J: TRBJ2-7; D: TRBD1; CDR3: CASRTGDEQYF
V: TRBV10-1; J: TRBJ1-2; D: TRBD1; CDR3: CASSDGLGTDYGYTF
V: TRBV19; J: TRBJ2-7; D: TRBD1; CDR3: CASSTTQGTYEQYF
V: TRBV18; J: TRBJ1-4; D: NA; CDR3: CASSPRGGTNEKLFF
V: TRBV7-6; J: TRBJ2-3; D: TRBD2; CDR3: CASSLAPAGGSDTQYF
V: TRBV27; J: TRBJ2-5; D: NA; CDR3: CASSFAGAQTQYF
V: TRBV10-3; J: TRBJ1-2; D: TRBD1; CDR3: CAISETWDRGLDGYTF
V: TRBV7-2; J: TRBJ2-1; D: NA; CDR3: CASSLAGTPSSYNEQFF
V: TRBV4-1; J: TRBJ2-5; D: TRBD2; CDR3: CASSHPGLAGGPDQGTQYF
V: TRBV19; J: TRBJ2-3; D: NA; CDR3: CASSIAGRLDTQYF
V: TRBV18; J: TRBJ1-1; D: TRBD1; CDR3: CASSLTGTGDTEAFF
V: TRBV7-9; J: TRBJ2-3; D: NA; CDR3: CASSLGAGIVSTDTQYF
V: TRBV5-1; J: TRBJ1-2; D: TRBD1; CDR3: CASTQGGDRGYDGYTF
V: TRBV7-9; J: TRBJ1-1; D: NA; CDR3: CASSLGQEAFF
V: TRBV7-8; J: TRBJ2-1; D: TRBD1; CDR3: CASTQDRGYNEQFF
V: TRBV18; J: TRBJ2-3; D: NA; CDR3: CASSPPAGDTQYF
V: TRBV10-3; J: TRBJ1-1; D: NA; CDR3: CATRGVGNTEAFF